These T cell receptor beta chains were read from a single sample in a study of beta chain features in type 1 diabetes. Profiled with immunoSEQ multiplex PCR; TCRdb holds only in-frame clones, not every one. The profile covers about 170,000 clones, with around 8% appearing a single time and about 0.95% taken by the ten largest. Sequenced sample: central memory CD4+ T cells from blood. The receptors were sampled from a woman in her thirties or forties with type 1 diabetes. The CDR3 runs from the conserved cysteine through the conserved F or W. The D gene is left open where the match is weak. The size of a clone is reported for some rows only, either as once, few or many, or as a class for expanded clones.

TRBJ2-7 | TRBD2 | TRBV11-1 | NA | CASSDRGLPNQGGEQYF | TGTGCCAGCAGCGACCGGGGACTACCAAACCAAGGAGGAGAGCAGTACTTC
TRBJ2-5 | NA | TRBV7-9 | NA | CASSTSGETQYF | TGTGCCAGCAGCACATCGGGTGAGACCCAGTACTTC
TRBJ2-5 | NA | TRBV7-3 | NA | CASSAVVVGVKTQYF | TGTGCCAGCAGCGCGGTGGTGGTAGGGGTGAAGACCCAGTACTTC
TRBJ2-7 | TRBD2 | TRBV9 | NA | CASSAFKGASGGAGNEQYF | TGTGCCAGCAGCGCGTTCAAGGGGGCTAGCGGGGGGGCAGGGAACGAGCAGTACTTC
TRBJ1-5 | TRBD1 | TRBV2 | few | CASSIGQGQPEHF | TGTGCCAGCAGTATAGGACAGGGTCAACCAGAGCATTTT
TRBJ2-1 | TRBD2 | TRBV7-9 | NA | CASSFTSGQNNEQFF | TGTGCCAGCAGCTTTACTAGCGGCCAAAACAATGAGCAGTTCTTC
TRBJ1-1 | TRBD1 | TRBV10-3 | NA | CAISEGEGASTEAFF | TGTGCCATCAGTGAGGGCGAGGGGGCGAGCACTGAAGCTTTCTTT
TRBJ1-1 | TRBD1 | TRBV5-4 | few | CASSGQDTEAFF | TGTGCCAGCAGCGGACAGGACACTGAAGCTTTCTTT
TRBJ1-4 | NA | TRBV7-9 | NA | CASSLGPGANEKLFF | TGTGCCAGCAGCTTAGGTCCAGGTGCTAATGAAAAACTGTTTTTT
TRBJ2-3 | TRBD1 | TRBV29-1 | NA | CSGRDRSSTDTQYF | TGCAGCGGTCGGGACAGATCTAGCACAGATACGCAGTATTTT
TRBJ2-2 | TRBD2 | TRBV7-2 | few | CASSLRLAGVTGELFF | TGTGCCAGCAGCCTCCGACTAGCGGGGGTCACCGGGGAGCTGTTTTTT
TRBJ1-1 | NA | TRBV5-4 | NA | CASSLIRWAGENTEAFF | TGTGCCAGCAGCCTCATCCGCTGGGCAGGGGAGAACACTGAAGCTTTCTTT
TRBJ1-5 | NA | TRBV4-1 | few | CASSQDQTGYQPQHF | TGCGCCAGCAGCCAAGATCAAACAGGATACCAGCCCCAGCATTTT
TRBJ2-7 | NA | TRBV14 | few | CASSQDWASYEQYF | TGTGCCAGCAGCCAAGATTGGGCATCCTACGAGCAGTACTTC
TRBJ2-1 | NA | TRBV7-2 | NA | CASSLDGNEQFF | TGTGCCAGCAGCTTAGACGGCAATGAGCAGTTCTTC
TRBJ2-3 | TRBD2 | TRBV5-8 | few | CASSFPGTSGATDTQYF | TGTGCCAGCAGCTTCCCCGGGACTAGCGGGGCCACAGATACGCAGTATTTT
TRBJ1-3 | NA | TRBV28 | few | CASSLGGALVSGNTIYF | TGTGCCAGCAGTTTAGGAGGGGCGCTGGTCTCTGGAAACACCATATATTTT
TRBJ2-3 | NA | TRBV11-2 | NA | CASCTGSSRADTQYF | TGTGCCAGCTGTACGGGGTCCTCACGGGCAGATACGCAGTATTTT
TRBJ1-4 | NA | TRBV4-3 | NA | CASSQGRRVSGELFF | TGCGCCAGCAGCCAAGGCAGGAGGGTGAGCGGTGAACTGTTTTTT
TRBJ2-1 | NA | TRBV15 | few | CATKGVSYNEQFF | TGTGCCACCAAGGGGGTTTCGTACAATGAGCAGTTCTTC
TRBJ1-5 | NA | TRBV6-5 | few | CASGESNQPQHF | TGTGCCAGCGGGGAGAGCAATCAGCCCCAGCATTTT
TRBJ2-4 | NA | TRBV4-1 | NA | CASSQDRQTSPRF | TGCGCCAGCAGCCAAGATAGACAGACTTCCCCACGCTTC
TRBJ2-4 | NA | TRBV28 | NA | CATLKGGAGIQYF | TGTGCCACCCTTAAGGGGGGGGCCGGCATTCAGTACTTC
TRBJ1-6 | NA | TRBV6-5 | few | CASHLGGSYNSPLHF | TGTGCCAGCCATCTGGGAGGGTCCTATAATTCACCCCTCCACTTT
TRBJ1-2 | NA | TRBV18 | NA | CASSPGEDYGYTF | TGTGCCAGCTCACCAGGGGAGGACTATGGCTACACCTTC
TRBJ2-1 | TRBD1 | TRBV6-1 | NA | CASRGTGRREQFF | TGTGCCAGCAGGGGGACAGGGAGGCGTGAGCAGTTCTTC
TRBJ2-7 | NA | TRBV7-2 | NA | CASSLVGGVRGEQYF | TGTGCCAGCAGCTTAGTTGGCGGGGTTAGAGGGGAGCAGTACTTC
TRBJ2-3 | TRBD2 | TRBV5-1 | many | CASSLGLADGDTQYF | TGCGCCAGCAGCTTGGGGCTAGCGGATGGAGATACGCAGTATTTT
TRBJ1-5 | TRBD1 | TRBV28 | NA | CASSYRGPDQPQHF | TGTGCCAGCAGCTACAGGGGGCCCGATCAGCCCCAGCATTTT
TRBJ2-1 | TRBD2 | TRBV7-2 | few | CASSTGLAEYNEQFF | TGTGCCAGCAGCACCGGACTAGCGGAATACAATGAGCAGTTCTTC
TRBJ2-7 | TRBD1 | TRBV30 | NA | CAWRPGQGRFVEQYF | TGTGCCTGGAGGCCGGGACAGGGGCGGTTTGTCGAGCAGTACTTC
TRBJ1-2 | NA | TRBV21-1 | many | CASSKEAQDVGYTF | TGTGCCAGCAGCAAAGAGGCACAGGACGTTGGCTACACCTTC
TRBJ1-2 | NA | TRBV7-2 | NA | CASSPSQGRNGYTF | TGTGCCAGCAGCCCGTCGCAGGGCAGGAATGGCTACACCTTC
TRBJ1-2 | NA | TRBV6-5 | few | CASRTGQVYGYTF | TGTGCCAGCAGGACGGGACAAGTCTATGGCTACACCTTC